Presented here are 9 T cell receptor beta chains from one specimen sequenced in a study of T cell responses to AZD1222 COVID-19 vaccine. Profiled with immunoSEQ multiplex PCR; TCRdb holds only in-frame clones, not every one. This table has some 81,000 clones, approximately 85% appearing once. This sample comprised peripheral blood, obtained 28 days after the second AZD1222 dose. The receptors here all came from an adult who received the AZD1222 COVID-19 vaccine.

This chain links TRBV5-4 with TRBJ2-3, with D perhaps given as TRBD1 or TRBD2 (5 bases each). The length of the CDR3 is 16 residues. Germline assignment: CDR1 SGHNT and CDR2 YYREEE (reference sequence). V was pared by 3 bases and J by 4 bases, with 18 bases between. CDR3 amino acids: CASSSGTEDGADTQYF. The CDR3 DNA follows: TGTGCCAGCAGCTCAGGGACCGAGGACGGGGCAGATACGCAGTATTTT.

This sequence joins TRBV6-1 and TRBJ2-7; the D call may be TRBD1 or TRBD2 (5 bases each). The CDR3 runs to 16 residues. Trimming removed 3 bases at V and 4 bases at J, with 19 bases between. Germline assignment: CDR1 MNHNS and CDR2 SASEGT. CDR3 amino acids: CASSDTGASGGYEQYF. The CDR3 coding sequence is TGTGCCAGCAGTGACACTGGGGCGAGTGGGGGATACGAGCAGTACTTC.

The rearrangement joins TRBV29-1 to TRBJ1-2; TRBD1 agrees at 9 bases. V gave up 4 bases and J gave up 8 bases; unmatched junction bases: 5. The CDR3 has 12 amino acids. Germline CDR1 is SQVTM and CDR2 is ANQGSEA. This chain's CDR3 is CSVGGQGYGYTF. CDR3 coding DNA: TGCAGCGTTGGGGGACAGGGTTACGGCTACACCTTC.

The chain has TRBV3-1 (or the pseudogene TRBV3-2) and TRBJ2-7; 7 bases line up with TRBD2. Germline loops: CDR1 LGHDT, CDR2 YNNKEL (reference sequence). This CDR3 region has 14 residues. V was clipped by 1 base and J by 6 bases; unmatched bases: 6. CDR3 sequence: CASSQASGNGEQYF. As DNA, the CDR3 is TGTGCCAGCAGCCAAGCCAGCGGGAATGGCGAGCAGTACTTC.

The genes are TRBV7-8 and TRBJ1-5; 7 nucleotides agree with TRBD1. Trimming took 8 bases from V and 10 from J; bases not matched to a gene: 17. The germline gives CDR1 SGHVS, CDR2 FQNEAQ. This CDR3 is 15 amino acids long. CDR3 nucleotides: TGTGCCAGCTCCTACTCTAGGGGGCTAATCAGCCCCCAGCATTTT. Protein product: CASSYSRGLISPQHF. The variable domain in full, with the rest retrieved from reference TRBV7-8 and TRBJ1-5, is GAGVSQSPRYKVAKRGQDVALRCDPISGHVSLFWYQQALGQGPEFLTYFQNEAQLDKSGLPSDRFFAERPEGSVSTLKIQRTQQEDSAVYLCASSYSRGLISPQHFGDGTRLSIL.

The CDR3 loop reads CASSLPGGRGAYEQYF. DNA for the CDR3: TGTGCCAGCAGCTTACCGGGGGGTAGAGGTGCCTACGAGCAGTACTTC. The chain recombines TRBV7-2 with TRBJ2-7; TRBD2 aligns across 7 bases. From germline, CDR1 is SGHTA and CDR2 FQGNSA. Trimming cost V 2 bases and J 2 bases; bases outside gene matches: 9. The CDR3 totals 16 residues.

V is TRBV4-3 and J is TRBJ2-1, with D possibly TRBD2 on 6 matching bases. Between the trimmed V and J ends, which lost 6 bases and 2 bases, there was a span of 14 bases. Germline assignment: CDR1 LGHNA and CDR2 YSLEER. The CDR3 runs 15 residues. As DNA, the CDR3 is TGCGCCAGCAGTCTCGCGCGGGGCCCCTACAATGAGCAGTTCTTC. Translated, it gives CASSLARGPYNEQFF.

The CDR3 DNA sequence: TGTGCCAGCAGCCAGGGCGGCTTTAATGAAAAACTGTTTTTT. Translating it yields CASSQGGFNEKLFF. The chain recombines TRBV7-2 with TRBJ1-4; D is possibly TRBD1 (5 bases). The V end lost 5 bases, the J end lost 4 bases, and 11 bases lay between the germline ends. Germline V CDR1 and CDR2: SGHTA, FQGNSA. This CDR3 comprises 14 residues. The variable domain in full, with the rest retrieved from reference TRBV7-2 and TRBJ1-4, is GAGVSQSPSNKVTEKGKDVELRCDPISGHTALYWYRQSLGQGLEFLIYFQGNSAPDKSGLPSDRFSAERTGGSVSTLTIQRTQQEDSAVYLCASSQGGFNEKLFFGSGTQLSVL.

J is TRBJ1-4 and V is TRBV28; 10 bases are shared with TRBD1. The germline V gene encodes CDR1 MDHEN and CDR2 SYDVKM. With 6 bases clipped from V and 6 bases from J, the junction kept 4 bases outside the gene matches. This CDR3 has 14 residues. The CDR3 DNA sequence: TGTGCCAGCAGGGGGACAGGGGAAGATGAAAAACTGTTTTTT. It specifies CASRGTGEDEKLFF. Drawing the rest from reference TRBV28 and TRBJ1-4, the complete variable domain is DVKVTQSSRYLVKRTGEKVFLECVQDMDHENMFWYRQDPGLGLRLIYFSYDVKMKEKGDIPEGYSVSREKKERFSLILESASTNQTSMYLCASRGTGEDEKLFFGSGTQLSVL.